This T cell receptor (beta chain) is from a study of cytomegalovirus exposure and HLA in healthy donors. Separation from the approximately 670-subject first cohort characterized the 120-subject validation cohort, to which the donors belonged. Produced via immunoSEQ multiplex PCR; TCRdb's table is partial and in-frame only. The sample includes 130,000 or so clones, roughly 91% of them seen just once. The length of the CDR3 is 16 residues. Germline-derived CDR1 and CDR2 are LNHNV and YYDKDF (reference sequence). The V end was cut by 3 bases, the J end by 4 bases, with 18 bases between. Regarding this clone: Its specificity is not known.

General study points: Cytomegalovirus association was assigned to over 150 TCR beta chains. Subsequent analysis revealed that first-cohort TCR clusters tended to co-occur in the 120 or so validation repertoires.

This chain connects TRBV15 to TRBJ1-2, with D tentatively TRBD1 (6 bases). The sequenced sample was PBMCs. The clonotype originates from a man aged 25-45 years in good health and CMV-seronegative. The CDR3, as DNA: TGTGCCACCAGCAGGGGGGACATTCTAAGAGGCTATGGCTACACCTTC. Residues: CATSRGDILRGYGYTF. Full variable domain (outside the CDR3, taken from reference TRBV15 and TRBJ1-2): DAMVIQNPRYQVTQFGKPVTLSCSQTLNHNVMYWYQQKSSQAPKLLFHYYDKDFNNEADTPDNFQSRRPNTSFCFLDIRSPGLGDTAMYLCATSRGDILRGYGYTFGSGTRLTVV.